This TCR beta chain was captured in a study of shared clonotypes between healthy human individuals. At the level of the study: In total, the donors were two women and three men aged 18 to 49.

V shed 1 base, J shed 2 bases, and the junction held 2 bases outside the gene matches. In germline, CDR1 is SGDLS, CDR2 YYNGEE. This CDR3 is 15 amino acids long. Approximately 200 ng DNA, tens of thousands of T cell genomes, went into each sorted-subset replicate PCR. Authors' methods: ImmunoSEQ only sent back junction sequences with no quality scores, so filtering was done differently. Data came from immunoSEQ multiplex PCR; TCRdb stores just in-frame clones and leaves some out. That table gives V, J and clone size, and the DNA gave D and trimming. The sample holds more than 1,200,000 clones, roughly 98.5% seen once. A word on this clone: Other DNA variants within this sample encode the same CDR3.

Sequenced: naive CD4+ T cells sorted from blood. Sample subset: CD45RA+ positively selected. The chain recombines TRBV9 with TRBJ2-1, with 8 bases matching TRBD2. This receptor was obtained from a man between 25 and 39 years old in good health. CDR3 loop: CASSVTSGTYNEQFF. CDR3 coding DNA: TGTGCCAGCAGCGTAACTAGCGGAACCTACAATGAGCAGTTCTTC.